The sample holds a few counts of the clone carrying this T cell receptor (beta chain). Its antigen is unknown. Pools of viral peptides were used by the ViraFEST assay to expand antigen-specific CD4+ T cells ahead of sequencing. Culture lasted approximately 10 days before CD4+ T cell isolation. Each participant was given two doses of one vaccine (BNT162b2 or mRNA-1273). Half the medium was swapped for IL-2 medium on days 3 and 7. Per germline, CDR1 SGHKS and CDR2 YYEKEE (reference sequence). V lost 3 bases to trimming and J lost 4 bases, with 16 bases between them. This CDR3 comprises 15 residues. Profiled with immunoSEQ multiplex PCR; TCRdb holds only in-frame clones, not every one. The sample contains approximately 24,000 clones, under 85% of which appear only once. This sample stems from a study of vaccination effects on CD4 cells after COVID-19. Across the whole study: Following the second dose by a median of 72 days, the post-vaccine samples were obtained.

Regarding the study as a whole: The study found marked clonal contraction of infection- and vaccine-induced clones late after vaccination.

Sequenced here: CD4+ T cells from PBMCs cultured with HCoV-NL63 spike peptides, sampled after COVID-19 vaccination. The sequence derives from a human donor who received a COVID-19 vaccine. The gene calls are TRBV5-5 and TRBJ1-2, with D maybe TRBD1 (5 bases). The CDR3 DNA is TGTGCCAGCAGCTCCACAATCGGGGGGGGCTATGGCTACACCTTC. The encoded protein is CASSSTIGGGYGYTF.